This TCR beta chain was documented in a study of Graves' ophthalmopathy and Graves' hyperthyroidism. General study points: The model predicted ophthalmopathy progression with around 69% sensitivity and less than 80% specificity.

This clonotype was counted many times. Antigen specificity is unknown. From RNA, the CDR3 regions of TCR beta chains were amplified and sequenced. Second-round multiplex PCR came after first-round RT-PCR with HTBI primers. TCRdb analysed the multiplex PCR reads with MiXCR anew, one entry per CDR3 protein. The sample lists about 400,000 distinct CDR3 sequences, about 16% occurring once. Germline V gene sequence: CDR1 DFQATT, CDR2 SNEGSKA (reference sequence). The CDR3 is 17 amino acids. Unmatched junction bases numbered 12, after V lost 0 bases and J lost 7 bases. Certain patients were not enrolled. These were patients with other autoimmune diseases, uncontrolled infections, pregnancy or lactation.

Sequencing was done on a sample of peripheral blood. The TCR sequence derives from a woman aged 18-30 years with Graves' ophthalmopathy. The rearrangement uses TRBV20-1 and TRBJ2-2; TRBD2 agrees at 9 bases. CDR3 protein: CSARDGGGRERGGELFF. The DNA of the CDR3 is TGCAGTGCTAGAGATGGTGGCGGGAGGGAGAGGGGCGGGGAGCTGTTTTTT.